Below, 31 T cell receptor beta chains from the same sample are listed, as sequenced in a study of CD8 T cells in Susac syndrome. Reverse transcription of roughly 0.5 to 1 ug RNA used random hexamers. One entry per CDR3 protein, called by TCRdb with MiXCR from the immunoSEQ multiplex PCR reads. This sample has around 180,000 distinct CDR3 sequences, with roughly 92% found just once. Sequenced sample: CD4+ T cells from PBMCs. Receptors were obtained from a human donor with Susac syndrome.

V usage is TRBV12-3 or TRBV12-4 and J usage is TRBJ2-7, with 7 bases aligning to TRBD1. V gave up 5 bases and J gave up 8 bases; unmatched junction bases: 6. The CDR3 loop spans 12 amino acids. The CDR3 region is CASSLQQGKQYF. The DNA of the CDR3 is TGTGCCAGCAGTCTCCAACAGGGGAAGCAGTACTTC.

The V call is TRBV5-1, the J call TRBJ2-1; D not certain. CDR3 length: 16 residues. Trimming removed 4 bases at V and 0 bases at J, with 14 bases between. Germline V lookup: CDR1 SGHRS, CDR2 YFSETQ. CDR3 sequence reads: CASSVAGPHSYNEQFF. CDR3 bases: TGCGCCAGCAGCGTGGCCGGGCCCCACTCCTACAATGAGCAGTTCTTC.

The chain combines TRBV6-5 with TRBJ2-7, with 7 bases matching TRBD1. CDR1 and CDR2 (germline): MNHEY, SVGAGI. CDR3 length: 15 residues. With V trimmed by 0 bases and J by 7 bases, 9 bases remained unmatched. CDR3 sequence (DNA): TGTGCCAGCAGTTACTCAAAGGGACAGTCCTTGGAGCAGTACTTC. Protein: CASSYSKGQSLEQYF.

The V gene is TRBV12-5, the J gene TRBJ2-1, with D perhaps matching TRBD1 (6 bases). Germline V gene lookup returns CDR1 LGHNT and CDR2 FRNRAP. The CDR3 is 12 residues long. V gave up 8 bases and J gave up 6 bases, with 11 bases separating them. The chain's CDR3 is CASSQGSNEQFF. The DNA for the CDR3 is TGTGCTAGTAGCCAGGGGAGCAATGAGCAGTTCTTC.

This clonotype was seen only once. V is TRBV3-1 and J is TRBJ2-5; D possibly uses TRBD1 or TRBD2 (5 bases each). Per germline, CDR1 LGHDT and CDR2 YNNKEL (reference sequence). CDR3 length: 12 residues. Trimming shortened V by 3 bases and J by 13 bases, and 15 bases separated the two germline ends. The CDR3 is CASSQGFGGPYF. The CDR3 nucleotides read TGTGCCAGCAGCCAGGGGTTTGGGGGTCCGTACTTC.

This chain connects TRBV6-2 or TRBV6-3 to TRBJ1-5; D unclear. CDR1 and CDR2 from the germline V gene are MNHEY and SVGEGT. This CDR3 is built from 14 residues. Trimming took 2 bases from V and 0 from J, leaving 5 bases between them. The CDR3 protein is CASSYEGSNQPQHF. For the CDR3, the DNA is TGTGCCAGCAGTTACGAAGGTAGCAATCAGCCCCAGCATTTT.

The chain joins TRBV20-1 to TRBJ2-1; 9 bases are shared with TRBD2. Germline assignment: CDR1 DFQATT and CDR2 SNEGSKA (reference sequence). V shed 6 bases, J shed 6 bases, and the junction held 9 bases outside the gene matches. CDR3 length: 14 residues. For the CDR3, the DNA is TGCAGTGCCATCCTCGGGACTAGCTCCAATGAGCAGTTCTTC. It specifies CSAILGTSSNEQFF.

V usage is TRBV28 and J usage is TRBJ1-5; 9 bases agree with TRBD1. With 5 bases clipped from V and 7 bases from J, the junction kept 9 bases outside the gene matches. In germline, CDR1 is MDHEN, CDR2 SYDVKM. The CDR3 totals 15 residues. This CDR3 is CASSPGTGFRQPQHF. CDR3 coding DNA: TGTGCCAGCAGTCCCGGGACAGGGTTTCGACAGCCCCAGCATTTT.

This clonotype was observed a single time. CDR3 sequence (DNA): TGTGCCAGCAGTGCCTTAGAGGGCAGGGTGTCGGCGCACACTGAAGCTTTCTTT. Protein product: CASSALEGRVSAHTEAFF. J is TRBJ1-1 and V is TRBV25-1; tentatively, D is TRBD1 (5 bases). CDR1 is MGHDK and CDR2 is SYGVNS in the germline V gene. This CDR3 comprises 18 residues. Trimming took off 4 bases at V and 3 bases at J, with 24 bases between the two ends.

The V and J genes are TRBV25-1 and TRBJ2-1; D possibly matches TRBD1 or TRBD2 (5 bases each). The germline V and J ends were trimmed by 5 bases and 0 bases, with 23 bases remaining between them. The CDR3 runs to 19 residues. In germline, CDR1 is MGHDK, CDR2 SYGVNS. The CDR3 DNA reads as TGTGCCAGCAGTCTAGACCGGGACCTACAAACGGGCTCCTACAATGAGCAGTTCTTC. This translates into CASSLDRDLQTGSYNEQFF.

The V call is TRBV5-1, the J call TRBJ2-1, with unresolved D. This CDR3 has 11 amino acids. Germline V gives CDR1 SGHRS, CDR2 YFSETQ. The germline V and J ends were trimmed by 9 bases and 10 bases, with 14 bases remaining between them. CDR3 nucleotides: TGCGCCACCACCCAGGATAGGGAGCAGTTCTTC. Translation: CATTQDREQFF.

The CDR3 is CASSVQVGNTEAFF. The CDR3 DNA follows: TGTGCCAGCAGCGTCCAGGTTGGGAACACTGAAGCTTTCTTT. The chain recombines TRBV9 with TRBJ1-1; no clear D gene. V shed 2 bases and J shed 1 base, with 9 bases lying between them. This CDR3 spans 14 amino acids. Germline V gene sequence: CDR1 SGDLS, CDR2 YYNGEE.

This clonotype has only a few counts. This chain connects TRBV20-1 to TRBJ2-7, with 7 bases aligning to TRBD2. V lost 3 bases to trimming and J lost 1 base; unmatched junction nucleotides: 3. This CDR3 contains 13 residues. Germline V gives CDR1 DFQATT, CDR2 SNEGSKA (reference sequence). The CDR3 DNA is TGCAGTGCTAGGGGGGAGGGTTCCTACGAGCAGTACTTC. It yields the protein CSARGEGSYEQYF.

In regard to this clonotype: The germline gene is not matched at one end of the junction; a read error may be the cause. This chain connects TRBV7-9 to TRBJ1-3; unclear D gene. This CDR3 contains 13 residues. Per germline, CDR1 SEHNR and CDR2 FQNEAQ (reference sequence). DNA of the CDR3: TGTGCCCATTACCCACTCTCTGAAAACACCATATATTTT. Amino acid sequence: CAHYPLSENTIYF.

This chain connects TRBV4-3 to TRBJ2-5, with 12 bases matching TRBD2. Germline-derived CDR1 and CDR2 are LGHNA and YSLEER. The CDR3 has 17 amino acids. J gave up 4 bases and V 1 base, and 7 bases lay outside the gene matches. The CDR3 region has the DNA TGCGCCAGCAGCCAAGGTCGGCTAGCGGGGGGGATAGAGACCCAGTACTTC. It translates to CASSQGRLAGGIETQYF.

The J gene is TRBJ2-1, the V gene TRBV29-1; 8 bases align to TRBD1. The CDR3 is 13 amino acids. Germline CDR1 is SQVTM and CDR2 is ANQGSEA. V shed 1 base and J 8 bases; nucleotides not matched to a gene: 4. The CDR3 DNA follows: TGCAGCGTTGAAGTCGACAGGGGTTATGAGCAGTTCTTC. It is translated as CSVEVDRGYEQFF.

This chain connects TRBV5-4 to TRBJ2-7, with a weak D call TRBD1 (6 bases). Trimming cost V 4 bases and J 3 bases, with 14 bases left between them. This CDR3 region has 14 residues. Germline CDR1 and CDR2: SGHNT and YYREEE (reference sequence). The CDR3 sequence is CASSRYRVDYEQYF. The CDR3 nucleotides are TGTGCCAGCAGCCGCTACAGGGTCGACTACGAGCAGTACTTC.

V is TRBV2 and J is TRBJ2-4; TRBD1 matches at 11 bases. J gave up 8 bases and V 7 bases, and 10 bases lay outside the gene matches. The CDR3 totals 15 residues. Germline V CDR1 and CDR2: SNHLY, FYNNEI. The CDR3 DNA reads TGTGCCAGCACCATACTCCGGGACAGGGGGGACATTCAGTACTTC. This encodes CASTILRDRGDIQYF.

The V call is TRBV6-2 or TRBV6-3, the J call TRBJ2-6; D is perhaps TRBD1 (5 bases). Trimming removed 5 bases from V and 0 bases from J, with 11 bases in between. CDR3 size: 16 residues. Looked up from germline, CDR1 is MNHEY and CDR2 is SVGEGT. CDR3 DNA: TGTGCCAGCAGTACAGGTCATCCCTCTGGGGCCAACGTCCTGACTTTC. It encodes CASSTGHPSGANVLTF.

The gene calls are TRBV5-1 and TRBJ2-5; 9 bases line up with TRBD2. The V and J ends lost 2 bases and 6 bases, in that order; junction bases with no gene match: 5. The germline V gene encodes CDR1 SGHRS and CDR2 YFSETQ. CDR3 size: 14 residues. This chain's CDR3 is CASSLSSGVKTQYF. In nucleotides, the CDR3 is TGCGCCAGCAGCTTATCTAGCGGGGTTAAGACCCAGTACTTC.

V gene TRBV12-5 combines with J gene TRBJ1-4; D is perhaps TRBD1 (6 bases). Germline V gene data show CDR1 as LGHNT and CDR2 as FRNRAP. CDR3 size: 12 residues. Trimming removed 6 bases from V and 8 bases from J, with 10 bases in between. CDR3 in amino acids: CASGQGYEKLFF. As DNA, the CDR3 is TGTGCTAGTGGACAGGGTTACGAAAAACTGTTTTTT.

This clonotype was counted once. V and J are TRBV4-3 and TRBJ1-6, with TRBD1 identical over 10 bases. The CDR3 length is 15 residues. Per germline, CDR1 LGHNA and CDR2 YSLEER. V trimming: 3 bases; J trimming: 10 bases; junction bases outside the gene matches: 6. CDR3: CASSQRTGGLSPLHF. The CDR3 DNA follows: TGCGCCAGCAGCCAGCGGACAGGGGGTCTCTCACCCCTCCACTTT.

The V gene is TRBV9, the J gene TRBJ1-1, with a tentative D call TRBD1 (5 bases). There are 15 residues in the CDR3. Trimming removed 6 bases at V and 3 bases at J, with 18 bases between. Per the germline V gene, CDR1 is SGDLS and CDR2 is YYNGEE. The CDR3 is CASTPGRAGHTEAFF. The CDR3 region has the DNA TGTGCCAGCACACCGGGTAGGGCAGGGCACACTGAAGCTTTCTTT.

Only one count was recorded for this clonotype. In DNA, the CDR3 is TGTGCCTGGAGCGGGGGGACCCGAGAGACCCAGTACTTC. It translates to CAWSGGTRETQYF. V gene TRBV30 combines with J gene TRBJ2-5; 7 nucleotides align to TRBD2. Germline CDR1 is GTSNPN and CDR2 is SVGIG (reference sequence). The CDR3 sequence is 13 residues long. V lost 3 bases and J lost 4; bases outside the gene matches: 5.

V usage is TRBV4-2 and J usage is TRBJ1-5; 8 nucleotides match TRBD1. CDR3 length: 16 residues. V dropped 2 bases and J dropped 1; count of bases not matched to a gene: 4. CDR1 and CDR2 (germline): LGHNA, YNFKEQ. CDR3 amino acids: CASSQLDRGSNQPQHF. Written as DNA, the CDR3 is TGTGCCAGCAGCCAACTAGACAGGGGAAGCAATCAGCCCCAGCATTTT.

CDR3 region: CASSFPRETLPYEQYF. In DNA form, the CDR3 reads TGTGCCAGCAGCTTTCCGAGAGAGACACTTCCCTACGAGCAGTACTTC. This chain uses TRBV7-9 with TRBJ2-7; D remains ambiguous. CDR1 and CDR2 (germline): SEHNR, FQNEAQ (reference sequence). CDR3 size: 16 residues. With 3 bases removed from V and 2 bases from J, the gap between germline ends came to 17 bases.

This chain links TRBV30 with TRBJ1-5, with 7 bases matching TRBD1. Trimming at V came to 0 bases and at J to 7 bases, leaving 18 bases not matched to a gene. The V gene's germline CDR1 is GTSNPN and CDR2 SVGIG (reference sequence). This CDR3 has 18 residues. CDR3: CAWSVRGRGIPLTQPQHF. CDR3 bases: TGTGCCTGGAGTGTACGAGGCAGGGGGATACCACTTACGCAGCCCCAGCATTTT.

The genes are TRBV12-3 or TRBV12-4 and TRBJ2-5; D is unclear. The CDR3 is made up of 13 amino acids. Trimming left V 4 bases short and J 5 bases short, with 11 bases between. The CDR3 region is CASSWANAETQYF. CDR3 nucleotide sequence: TGTGCCAGCAGTTGGGCCAACGCCGAGACCCAGTACTTC.

This chain joins TRBV7-9 and TRBJ2-2, with D perhaps TRBD1 (6 bases). Trimming pared 11 bases from V and 4 bases from J, leaving 17 bases between. Germline V gene data show CDR1 as SEHNR and CDR2 as FQNEAQ (reference sequence). The length of the CDR3 is 14 residues. Here the CDR3 DNA reads TGTGCCCCCCCAGGACAGCCTCTCACCGGGGAGCTGTTTTTT. Amino acids: CAPPGQPLTGELFF.

The chain employs TRBV29-1 and TRBJ2-7; tentatively, D is TRBD1 or TRBD2 (5 bases each). Trimming took off 5 bases at V and 1 base at J, with 18 bases between the two ends. Germline V gives CDR1 SQVTM, CDR2 ANQGSEA. The CDR3 runs to 15 residues. In DNA form, the CDR3 reads TGCAGCGTTAGACGGGGCACAGTAGGTTCCTACGAGCAGTACTTC. The encoded protein is CSVRRGTVGSYEQYF.

This clonotype was detected only once. The chain carries TRBV2 and TRBJ2-1, with D perhaps assigned TRBD1 or TRBD2 (6 bases each). The CDR3 is 13 amino acids. V dropped 11 bases and J dropped 6 bases, with 17 bases sitting between them. CDR1 SNHLY and CDR2 FYNNEI come from the germline V gene. The DNA for the CDR3 is TGTGCCGCCGTAGGGGGGCCAATCAATGAGCAGTTCTTC. Residues: CAAVGGPINEQFF.